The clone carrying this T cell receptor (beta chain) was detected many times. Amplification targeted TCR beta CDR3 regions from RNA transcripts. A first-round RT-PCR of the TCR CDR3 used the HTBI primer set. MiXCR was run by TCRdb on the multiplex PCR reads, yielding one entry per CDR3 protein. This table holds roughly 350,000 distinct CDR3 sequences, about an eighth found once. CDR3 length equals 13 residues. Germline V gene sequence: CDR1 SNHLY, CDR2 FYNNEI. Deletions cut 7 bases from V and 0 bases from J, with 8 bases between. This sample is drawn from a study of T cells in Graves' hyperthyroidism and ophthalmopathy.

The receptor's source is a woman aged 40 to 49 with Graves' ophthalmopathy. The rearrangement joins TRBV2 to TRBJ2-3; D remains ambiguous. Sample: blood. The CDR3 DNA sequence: TGTGCCAGCATTCCGATAAGCACAGATACGCAGTATTTT. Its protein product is CASIPISTDTQYF. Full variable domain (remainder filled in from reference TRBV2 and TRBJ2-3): EPEVTQTPSHQVTQMGQEVILRCVPISNHLYFYWYRQILGQKVEFLVSFYNNEISEKSEIFDDQFSVERPDGSNFTLKIRSTKLEDSAMYFCASIPISTDTQYFGPGTRLTVL.